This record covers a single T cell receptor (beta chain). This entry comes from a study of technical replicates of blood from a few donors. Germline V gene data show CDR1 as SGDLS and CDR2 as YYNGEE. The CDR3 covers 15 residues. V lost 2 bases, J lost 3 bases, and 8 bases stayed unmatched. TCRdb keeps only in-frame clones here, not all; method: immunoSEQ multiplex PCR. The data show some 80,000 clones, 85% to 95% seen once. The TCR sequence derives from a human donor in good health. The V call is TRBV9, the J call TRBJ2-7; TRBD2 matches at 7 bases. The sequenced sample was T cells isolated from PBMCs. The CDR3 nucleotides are TGTGCCAGCAGCGTCTCCGGGACTAACATCTACGAGCAGTACTTC. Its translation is CASSVSGTNIYEQYF.